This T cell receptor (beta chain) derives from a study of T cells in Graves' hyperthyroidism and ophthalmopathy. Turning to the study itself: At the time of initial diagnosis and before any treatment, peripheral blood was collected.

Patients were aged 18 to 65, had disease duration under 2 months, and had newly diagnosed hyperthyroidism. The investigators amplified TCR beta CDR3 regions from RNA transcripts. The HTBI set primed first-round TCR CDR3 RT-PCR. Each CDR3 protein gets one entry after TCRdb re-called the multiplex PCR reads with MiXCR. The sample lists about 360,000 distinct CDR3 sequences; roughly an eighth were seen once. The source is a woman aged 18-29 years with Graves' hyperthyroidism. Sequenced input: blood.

Written as DNA, the CDR3 is TGCGCCAGCACACCCTCGACCGACGGGGAGCTGTTTTTT. Translating it yields CASTPSTDGELFF. The V call is TRBV10-1, the J call TRBJ2-2, with D unresolved. The V end lost 7 bases, the J end lost 7 bases, and 13 bases lay between the germline ends. Per the germline V gene, CDR1 is WNHNN and CDR2 is SYGVQD (reference sequence). The length of the CDR3 is 13 residues.